The TCR beta chain under discussion was sequenced for a study of OX40 agonist ivuxolimab in advanced cancers. Of note for this clone: Its target is not known.

The CDR3 covers 16 residues. The germline CDR1 and CDR2 sequences are SGHRS and YFSETQ. V shed 0 bases, J shed 2 bases, and the junction held 6 bases outside the gene matches. Study conclusions and caveats: Researchers report that CD8+ T cells had, on average, more expanded clones than CD4+.

Here immunoSEQ multiplex PCR was the method, and the copy in TCRdb shows in-frame clones only, minus some. The sample lists around 60,000 clones; 89% were seen once. This sequence was found in an adult with an advanced solid tumor such as melanoma, head and neck, liver or kidney cancer. The specimen was CD4+ or CD8+ T cells sorted from blood, collected in a trial of the OX40 agonist ivuxolimab. The V gene is TRBV5-1, the J gene TRBJ2-7, with TRBD1 identical over 9 bases. The CDR3 nucleotides read TGCGCCAGCAGCTTGGATCTGACAGGGGGAACCTACGAGCAGTACTTC. This codes for CASSLDLTGGTYEQYF. The complete variable domain, with remaining parts taken from reference TRBV5-1 and TRBJ2-7, reads KAGVTQTPRYLIKTRGQQVTLSCSPISGHRSVSWYQQTPGQGLQFLFEYFSETQRNKGNFPGRFSGRQFSNSRSEMNVSTLELGDSALYLCASSLDLTGGTYEQYFGPGTRLTVT.